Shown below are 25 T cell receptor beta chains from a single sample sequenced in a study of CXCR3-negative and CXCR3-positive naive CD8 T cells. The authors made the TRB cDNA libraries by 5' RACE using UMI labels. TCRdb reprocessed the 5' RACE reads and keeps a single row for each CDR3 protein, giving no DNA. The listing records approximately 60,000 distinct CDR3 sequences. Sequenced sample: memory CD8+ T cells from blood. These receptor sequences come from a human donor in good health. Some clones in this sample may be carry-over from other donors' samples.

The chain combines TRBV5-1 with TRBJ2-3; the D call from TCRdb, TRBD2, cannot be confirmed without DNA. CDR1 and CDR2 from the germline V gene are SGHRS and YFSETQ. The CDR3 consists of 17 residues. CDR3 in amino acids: CASSLLLAGGPPDTQYF.

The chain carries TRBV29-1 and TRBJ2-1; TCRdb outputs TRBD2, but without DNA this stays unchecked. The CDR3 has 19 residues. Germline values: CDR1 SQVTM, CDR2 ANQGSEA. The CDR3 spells CSVEGVAGGSAGSYNEQFF.

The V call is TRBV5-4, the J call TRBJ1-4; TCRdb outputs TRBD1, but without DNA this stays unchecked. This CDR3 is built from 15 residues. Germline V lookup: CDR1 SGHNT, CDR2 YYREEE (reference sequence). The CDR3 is CASSLGQANNEKLFF.

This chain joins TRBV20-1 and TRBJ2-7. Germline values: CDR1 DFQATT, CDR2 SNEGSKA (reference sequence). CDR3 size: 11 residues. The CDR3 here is CSAIELYEQYF.

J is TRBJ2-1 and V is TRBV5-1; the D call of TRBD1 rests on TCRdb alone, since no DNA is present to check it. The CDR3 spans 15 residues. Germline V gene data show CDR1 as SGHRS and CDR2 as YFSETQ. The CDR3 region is CASSGGAGGFDEQFF.

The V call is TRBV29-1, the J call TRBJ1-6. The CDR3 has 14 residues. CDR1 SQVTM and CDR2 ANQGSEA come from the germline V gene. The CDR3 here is CRAGRSAANSPLHF.

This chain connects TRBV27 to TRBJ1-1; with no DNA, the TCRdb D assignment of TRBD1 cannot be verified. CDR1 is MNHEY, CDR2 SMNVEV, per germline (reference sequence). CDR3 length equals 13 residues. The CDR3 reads CASSFPGAVEAFF.

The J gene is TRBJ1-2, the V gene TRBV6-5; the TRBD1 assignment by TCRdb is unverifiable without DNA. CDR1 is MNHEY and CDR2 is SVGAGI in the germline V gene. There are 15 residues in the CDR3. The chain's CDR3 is CASSYGTGEAVGYTF.

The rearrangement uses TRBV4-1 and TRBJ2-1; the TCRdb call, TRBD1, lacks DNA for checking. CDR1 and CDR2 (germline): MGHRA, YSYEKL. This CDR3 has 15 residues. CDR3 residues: CASSQVGTGVNEQFF.

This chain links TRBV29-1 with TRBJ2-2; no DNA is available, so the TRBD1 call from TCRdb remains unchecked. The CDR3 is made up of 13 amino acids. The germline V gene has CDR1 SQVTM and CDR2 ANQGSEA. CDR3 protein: CSAPGQGFGELFF.

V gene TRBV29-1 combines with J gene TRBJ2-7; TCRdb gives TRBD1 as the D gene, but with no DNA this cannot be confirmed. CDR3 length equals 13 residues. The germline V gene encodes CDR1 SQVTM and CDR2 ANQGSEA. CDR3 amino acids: CSAVGGQTYEQYF.

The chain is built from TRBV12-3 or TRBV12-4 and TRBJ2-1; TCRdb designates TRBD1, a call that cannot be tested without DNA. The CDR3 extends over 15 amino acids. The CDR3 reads CASSPHAGAYNEQFF.

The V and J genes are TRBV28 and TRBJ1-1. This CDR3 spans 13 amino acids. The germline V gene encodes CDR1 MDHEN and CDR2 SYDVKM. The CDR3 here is CASSFGEITEAFF.

The CDR3 is CASSATGRNTGELFF. The rearrangement joins TRBV7-9 to TRBJ2-2; TCRdb picks TRBD1, but there is no DNA to check that call. The CDR3 is 15 residues long. The germline gives CDR1 SEHNR, CDR2 FQNEAQ (reference sequence). Full variable domain (rest looked up from reference TRBV7-9 and TRBJ2-2): DTGVSQNPRHKITKRGQNVTFRCDPISEHNRLYWYRQTLGQGPEFLTYFQNEAQLEKSRLLSDRFSAERPKGSFSTLEIQRTEQGDSAMYLCASSATGRNTGELFFGEGSRLTVL.

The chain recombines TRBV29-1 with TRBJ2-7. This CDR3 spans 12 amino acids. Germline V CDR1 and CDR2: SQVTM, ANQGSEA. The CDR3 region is CSVVGNSGEQYF.

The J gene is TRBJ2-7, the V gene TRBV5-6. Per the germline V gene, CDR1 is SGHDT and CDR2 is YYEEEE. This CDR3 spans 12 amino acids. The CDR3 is CASSFGNYEQYF.

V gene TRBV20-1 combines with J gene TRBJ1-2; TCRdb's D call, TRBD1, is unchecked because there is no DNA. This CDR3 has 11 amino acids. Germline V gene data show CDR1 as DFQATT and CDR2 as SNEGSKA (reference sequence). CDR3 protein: CSSDRASGYTF.

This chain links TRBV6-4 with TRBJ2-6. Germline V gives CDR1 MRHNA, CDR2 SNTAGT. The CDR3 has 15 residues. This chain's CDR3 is CASSEEHSGANVLTF.

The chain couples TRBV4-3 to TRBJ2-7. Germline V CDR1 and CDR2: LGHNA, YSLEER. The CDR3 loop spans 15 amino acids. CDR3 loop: CASSHVVTAAYEQYF.

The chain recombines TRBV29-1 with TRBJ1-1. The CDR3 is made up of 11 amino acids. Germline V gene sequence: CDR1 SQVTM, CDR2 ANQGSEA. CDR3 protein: CSDERSSEAFF.

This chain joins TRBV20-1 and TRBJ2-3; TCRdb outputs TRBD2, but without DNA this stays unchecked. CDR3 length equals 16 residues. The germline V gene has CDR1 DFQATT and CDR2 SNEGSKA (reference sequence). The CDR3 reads CSARTSGGARVDTQYF.

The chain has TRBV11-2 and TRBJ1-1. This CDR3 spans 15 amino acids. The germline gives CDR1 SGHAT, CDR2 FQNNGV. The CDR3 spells CASSLVESGNTEAFF.

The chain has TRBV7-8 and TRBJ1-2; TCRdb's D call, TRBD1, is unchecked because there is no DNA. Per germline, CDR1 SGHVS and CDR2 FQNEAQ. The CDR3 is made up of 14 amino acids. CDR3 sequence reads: CASTGEDSGYGYTF.

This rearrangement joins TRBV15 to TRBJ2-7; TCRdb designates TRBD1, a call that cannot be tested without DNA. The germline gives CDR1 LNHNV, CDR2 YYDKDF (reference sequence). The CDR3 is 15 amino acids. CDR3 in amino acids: CATSSEGGTPYEQYF.

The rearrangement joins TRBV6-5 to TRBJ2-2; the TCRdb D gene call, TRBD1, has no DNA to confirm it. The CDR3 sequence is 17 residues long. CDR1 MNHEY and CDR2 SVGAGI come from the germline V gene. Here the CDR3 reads CASSYPRRGPDTGELFF.